Here is one T cell receptor beta chain with its context. The antigen remains unidentified. All donors were healthy HIV-negative adults lacking recent acute infections or vaccinations. This entry is derived from a study of shared clonotypes between healthy human individuals. Study as a whole: Three plates were used per donor for CD4 naive, three for CD4 memory, two for CD8 naive and one for CD8 memory. Study observations and caveats: Roughly 4.7% was the fraction of naive CD4 clonotypes found shared across a handful of donors.

Per the germline V gene, CDR1 is SGHDT and CDR2 is YYEEEE. The CDR3 has 14 amino acids. The ends were cut back, 2 bases at V and 2 bases at J, with 10 bases in the middle. Profiled with immunoSEQ multiplex PCR; TCRdb holds only in-frame clones, not every one. The sample shows fewer than 400,000 clones, roughly 70% of them seen only once. The chain couples TRBV5-6 to TRBJ1-1; D perhaps matches TRBD1 (6 bases). The sequencing input was memory CD4+ T cells sorted from blood. As to subset: CD45RA-negative fraction. The receptor was isolated from a man aged 25 to 40 in good health. CDR3: CASSFEDRNTEAFF. Here the CDR3 DNA reads TGTGCCAGCAGCTTCGAGGACAGAAACACTGAAGCTTTCTTT. The whole variable domain, filled in from reference TRBV5-6 and TRBJ1-1, reads DAGVTQSPTHLIKTRGQQVTLRCSPKSGHDTVSWYQQALGQGPQFIFQYYEEEERQRGNFPDRFSGHQFPNYSSELNVNALLLGDSALYLCASSFEDRNTEAFFGQGTRLTVV.